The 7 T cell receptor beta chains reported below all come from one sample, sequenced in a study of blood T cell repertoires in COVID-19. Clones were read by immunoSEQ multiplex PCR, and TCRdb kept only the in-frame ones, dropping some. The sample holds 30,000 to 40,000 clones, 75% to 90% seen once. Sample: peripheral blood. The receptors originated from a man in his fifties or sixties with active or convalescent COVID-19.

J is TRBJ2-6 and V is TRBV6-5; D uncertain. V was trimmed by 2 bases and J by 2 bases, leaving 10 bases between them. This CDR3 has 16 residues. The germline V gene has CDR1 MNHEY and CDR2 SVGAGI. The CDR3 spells CASSYTIRAGANVLTF. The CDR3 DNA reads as TGTGCCAGCAGTTACACCATCCGGGCTGGGGCCAACGTCCTGACTTTC.

The CDR3 here is CASSPQGLRSGANVLTF. The CDR3 DNA is TGTGCCAGCAGCCCCCAGGGTTTGCGATCCGGGGCCAACGTCCTGACTTTC. The chain joins TRBV5-6 to TRBJ2-6, with a weak D call TRBD1 (5 bases). Trimming cost V 4 bases and J 4 bases, with 18 bases left between them. The germline gives CDR1 SGHDT, CDR2 YYEEEE. This CDR3 is built from 17 residues.

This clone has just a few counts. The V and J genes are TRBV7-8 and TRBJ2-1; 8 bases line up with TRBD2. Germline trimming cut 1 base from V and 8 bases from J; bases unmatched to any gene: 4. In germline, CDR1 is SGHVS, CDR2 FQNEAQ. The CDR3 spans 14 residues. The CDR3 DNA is TGTGCCAGCAGCTTAGGGCGGGAGGAGGATGAGCAGTTCTTC. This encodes CASSLGREEDEQFF.

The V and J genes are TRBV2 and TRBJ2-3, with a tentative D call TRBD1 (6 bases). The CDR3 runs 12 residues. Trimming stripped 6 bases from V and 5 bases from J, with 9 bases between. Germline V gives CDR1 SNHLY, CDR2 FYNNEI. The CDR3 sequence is CASSPQGDTQYF. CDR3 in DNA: TGTGCCAGCAGCCCACAGGGAGATACGCAGTATTTT.

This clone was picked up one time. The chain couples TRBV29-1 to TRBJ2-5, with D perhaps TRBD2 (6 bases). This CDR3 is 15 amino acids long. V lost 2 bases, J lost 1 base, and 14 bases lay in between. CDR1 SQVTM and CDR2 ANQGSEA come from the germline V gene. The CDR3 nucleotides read TGCAGCGTTGAATTAGGCGGGGCTCCCCAAGAGACCCAGTACTTC. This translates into CSVELGGAPQETQYF.

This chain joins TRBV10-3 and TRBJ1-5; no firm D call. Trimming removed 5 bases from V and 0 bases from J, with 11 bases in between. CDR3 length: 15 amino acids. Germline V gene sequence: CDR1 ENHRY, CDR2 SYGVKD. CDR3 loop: CAISTGVYSNQPQHF. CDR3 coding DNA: TGTGCCATCAGTACCGGAGTCTATAGCAATCAGCCCCAGCATTTT.

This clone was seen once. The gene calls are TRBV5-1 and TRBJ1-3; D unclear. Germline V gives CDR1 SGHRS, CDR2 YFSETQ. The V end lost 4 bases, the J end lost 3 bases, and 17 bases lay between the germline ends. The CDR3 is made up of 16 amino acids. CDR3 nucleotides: TGCGCCAGCAGCCCTCAACCCGTCGGACTTGGAAACACCATATATTTT. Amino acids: CASSPQPVGLGNTIYF.